Given below is one TCR beta chain in context. What it recognizes is unknown. These data are taken from a study of CD8 T cells in ankylosing spondylitis. Findings and limits, study-wide: In synovial fluid and blood from reactive arthritis, some motif variants were previously reported. Among TCR beta sequences, a motif of fewer than 10 highly homologous variants appeared characteristic of ankylosing spondylitis blood. Reportedly, matched ankylosing spondylitis synovial fluid was significantly enriched for disease-linked clones.

A quantitative 5'-RACE method, one with molecular barcodes, was used to make TCR beta libraries. TCRdb reprocessed the 5' RACE reads with MiXCR, giving one entry per CDR3 protein. Of 200,000 to 250,000 distinct CDR3 sequences listed, roughly a third were seen once; the top ten hold approximately 4%. Per germline, CDR1 MNHEY and CDR2 SMNVEV (reference sequence). The CDR3 length is 16 residues. V lost 5 bases to trimming and J lost 2 bases, with 19 bases between them. Sequenced: blood, either unsorted or a sorted T cell fraction (not recorded which). This clonotype was sampled from a male donor with ankylosing spondylitis or in good health (not recorded which). V and J are TRBV27 and TRBJ2-7, with D possibly being TRBD1 (6 bases). CDR3 region: CASSPRQVAPPYEQYF. The CDR3 DNA reads as TGTGCCAGCAGTCCCAGACAGGTCGCCCCACCCTACGAGCAGTACTTC.